This note documents a single TCR beta chain sequence. Reverse transcription of about 0.45 to 1 ug RNA was performed with random hexamers. Multiplex PCR with immunoSEQ amplified the TCR beta CDR3 across 54 Vbeta and 13 Jbeta. MiXCR, applied by TCRdb to the immunoSEQ multiplex PCR reads, yields one record per CDR3 protein. Seen here are under 200,000 distinct CDR3 sequences, roughly 95% observed once, and the top ten hold around 0.12%. This CDR3 region has 15 residues. The ends were cut back, 3 bases at V and 2 bases at J, with 14 bases in the middle. The V gene's germline CDR1 is MNHEY and CDR2 SVGAGI. This sample is drawn from a study of CD8 T cells in Susac syndrome.

V and J are TRBV6-5 and TRBJ2-7; D is ambiguous. This receptor was obtained from a human donor with Susac syndrome. The sample was CD4+ T cells from PBMCs. The CDR3 protein is CASSYSPDPTYEQYV. The CDR3 bases are TGTGCCAGCAGTTATAGCCCCGACCCGACCTACGAGCAGTACGTC.